This T cell receptor (beta chain) was retrieved from a study of blood T cell repertoires in COVID-19. In the study overall: Samples taken during acute and convalescent COVID-19 were collected in the United States, Italy and Spain.

The assay was immunoSEQ multiplex PCR, and TCRdb's table has in-frame clones only and misses some. Counted here are more than 300,000 clones, 89% occurring once; the ten biggest clones make up roughly 6.7%. The CDR3 has 13 residues. Germline CDR1 KGHSH, CDR2 LQKENI. The V end was cut by 2 bases, the J end by 2 bases, with 6 bases between. The specimen was peripheral blood. The sequence came from a man aged 18 to 35 who had recovered from COVID-19. The rearrangement uses TRBV18 and TRBJ1-2; D ambiguous. CDR3 sequence reads: CASSPGDNYGYTF. The CDR3 nucleotides read TGTGCCAGCTCACCAGGAGACAACTATGGCTACACCTTC.